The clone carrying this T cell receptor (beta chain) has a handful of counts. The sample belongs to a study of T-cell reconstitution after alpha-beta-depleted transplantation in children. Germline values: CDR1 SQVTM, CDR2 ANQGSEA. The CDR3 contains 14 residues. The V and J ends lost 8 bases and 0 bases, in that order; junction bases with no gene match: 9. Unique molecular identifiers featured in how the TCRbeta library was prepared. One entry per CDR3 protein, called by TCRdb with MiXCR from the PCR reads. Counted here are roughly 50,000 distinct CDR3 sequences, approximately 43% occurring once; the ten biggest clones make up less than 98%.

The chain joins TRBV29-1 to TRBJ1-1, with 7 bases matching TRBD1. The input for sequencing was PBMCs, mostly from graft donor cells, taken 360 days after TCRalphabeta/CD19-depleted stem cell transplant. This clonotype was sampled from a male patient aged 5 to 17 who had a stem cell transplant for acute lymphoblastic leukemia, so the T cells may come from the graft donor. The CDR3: CSTRQGQMNTEAFF. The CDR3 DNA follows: TGCAGCACAAGACAGGGTCAAATGAACACTGAAGCTTTCTTT.